Reported below is one T cell receptor (beta chain). As yet, its antigen is unknown. This record comes from a study of blood T cells in healthy people across ages. Study-level points and caveats: The authors considered diversity estimates from one million T cells to be underestimates. Unknown donor CMV status possibly confounded expanded clonotype changes. Long-lived donors had more naive CD4+ cells and higher diversity than aged donors.

The CDR3 contains 16 residues. V was clipped by 2 bases and J by 9 bases; unmatched bases: 8. Per the germline V gene, CDR1 is LGHNT and CDR2 is FRNRAP. Next came a second PCR, run for about 7 to 12 cycles, which used a sample-barcoded 5' primer along with a J-beta primer mix. Each CDR3 protein is one row after TCRdb ran MiXCR on the 5' RACE reads. The sample consists of over 1,300,000 distinct CDR3 sequences, 59% of them appearing once. Donors were healthy Caucasian individuals from Russia aged about 6 to 90. This sequence was found in a man aged 18 to 29 in good health. The chain joins TRBV12-5 to TRBJ1-6, with 9 bases that match TRBD1. The sequencing input was blood. In DNA, the CDR3 is TGTGCTAGTGGTTTGCGAGCCGACAGGGGGAGTTCACCCCTCCACTTT. It specifies CASGLRADRGSSPLHF.